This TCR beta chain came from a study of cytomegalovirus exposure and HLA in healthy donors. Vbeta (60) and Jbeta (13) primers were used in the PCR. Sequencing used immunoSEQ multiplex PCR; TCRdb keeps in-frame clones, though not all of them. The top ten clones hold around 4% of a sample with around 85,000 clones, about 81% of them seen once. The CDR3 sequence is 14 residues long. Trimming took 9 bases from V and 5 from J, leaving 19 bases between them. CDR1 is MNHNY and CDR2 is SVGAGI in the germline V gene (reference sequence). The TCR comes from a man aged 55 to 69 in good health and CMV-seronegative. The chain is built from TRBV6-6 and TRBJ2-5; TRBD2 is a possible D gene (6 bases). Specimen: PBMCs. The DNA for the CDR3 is TGTGCCAGTACTGACCGCGGGGTTCGGGAGACCCAGTACTTC. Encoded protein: CASTDRGVRETQYF.